This T cell receptor beta chain emerged from a study of blood T cell repertoires in COVID-19. Clones were read by immunoSEQ multiplex PCR, and TCRdb kept only the in-frame ones, dropping some. This sample yields under 200,000 clones, of which more than 70% are seen a single time; roughly 1.9% belongs to the top ten. V dropped 6 bases and J dropped 6 bases, with 12 bases sitting between them. The V gene's germline CDR1 is KGHSH and CDR2 LQKENI. This CDR3 region has 13 residues. The origin of this receptor is a man aged 50-59 years who had recovered from COVID-19. Sequenced material: peripheral blood. This chain uses TRBV18 with TRBJ2-1, with a weak D call TRBD2 (6 bases). This CDR3 is CASSPLAPNEQFF. CDR3 nucleotides: TGTGCCAGCTCGCCCCTAGCGCCCAATGAGCAGTTCTTC.